The source of this T cell receptor beta chain is a study of cytomegalovirus exposure and HLA in healthy donors. As for the study in general: Approximately 85 million unique TCRs from HLA-typed donors were held in an early release of data. General observations from the study: The study designated 150 or so TCR beta chains cytomegalovirus-associated. Confirmation was obtained in vitro that a few CMV-associated chains are specific for CMV antigens.

The germline V and J ends were trimmed by 3 bases and 0 bases, with 9 bases remaining between them. Germline loops: CDR1 GTSNPN, CDR2 SVGIG (reference sequence). This CDR3 contains 14 residues. Turning to this clone: Its target is unknown.

PCR employed 60 Vbeta and 13 Jbeta primers. TCRdb keeps only in-frame clones here, not all; method: immunoSEQ multiplex PCR. This sample yields some 180,000 clones, of which roughly 80% are seen a single time; about 1.5% belongs to the top ten. Material for sequencing was PBMCs. The TCR originated in a man between 40 and 49 years old in good health and CMV-seronegative. The rearrangement links TRBV30 to TRBJ1-5; no firm D call. CDR3 sequence (DNA): TGTGCCTGGAGCCCCATCAATAGCAATCAGCCCCAGCATTTT. It specifies CAWSPINSNQPQHF. Variable domain in full (rest from reference TRBV30 and TRBJ1-5): SQTIHQWPATLVQPVGSPLSLECTVEGTSNPNLYWYRQAAGRGLQLLFYSVGIGQISSEVPQNLSASRPQDRQFILSSKKLLLSDSGFYLCAWSPINSNQPQHFGDGTRLSIL.